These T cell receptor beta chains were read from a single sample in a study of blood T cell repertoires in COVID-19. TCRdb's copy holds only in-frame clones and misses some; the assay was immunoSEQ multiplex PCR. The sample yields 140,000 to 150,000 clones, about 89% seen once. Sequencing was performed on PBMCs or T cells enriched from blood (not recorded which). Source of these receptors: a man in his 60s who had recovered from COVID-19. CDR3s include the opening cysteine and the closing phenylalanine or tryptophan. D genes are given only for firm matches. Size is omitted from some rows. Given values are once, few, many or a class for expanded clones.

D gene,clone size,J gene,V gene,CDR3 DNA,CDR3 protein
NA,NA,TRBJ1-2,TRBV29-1,TGCAGCGTTGTAACAGGGAGTAACTATGGCTACACCTTC,CSVVTGSNYGYTF
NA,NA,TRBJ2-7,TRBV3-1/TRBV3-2,TGTGCCAGCAGCCAAGTCGGACTTTCCTACGAGCAGTACTTC,CASSQVGLSYEQYF
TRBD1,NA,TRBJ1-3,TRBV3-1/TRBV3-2,TGTGCCAGCAGCCAAGAGTCAGGGGGCGCGGGAAACACCATATATTTT,CASSQESGGAGNTIYF
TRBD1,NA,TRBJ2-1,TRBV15,TGTGCCACCAGCAAAAGGACAGGGTACAATGAGCAGTTCTTC,CATSKRTGYNEQFF
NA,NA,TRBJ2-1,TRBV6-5,TGTGCCAGCAGTTACTCTAGAGACTCGTACAATGAGCAGTTCTTC,CASSYSRDSYNEQFF
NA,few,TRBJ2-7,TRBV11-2,TGTGCCAGCAGCCGGATTGGTGGCGGGACTTCCTACGAGCAGTACTTC,CASSRIGGGTSYEQYF
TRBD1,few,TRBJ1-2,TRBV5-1,TGCGCCAGCAGCTCGCAGGGACAGGGGGAAAATGGCTACACCTTC,CASSSQGQGENGYTF
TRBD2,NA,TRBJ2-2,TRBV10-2,TGCGCCAGCAAACTAGCGGGCCTTACCGGGGAGCTGTTTTTT,CASKLAGLTGELFF
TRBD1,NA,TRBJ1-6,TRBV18,TGTGCCAGCTCACCACTCTCGGACAGGGAATCACCCCTCCACTTT,CASSPLSDRESPLHF
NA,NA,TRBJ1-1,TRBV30,TGTGCCTGGAGTGTATGGGGCGGACCGGGGAACACTGAAGCTTTCTTT,CAWSVWGGPGNTEAFF
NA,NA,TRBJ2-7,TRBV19,TGTGCCAGTAGTATTGAGGCAGAGTACGAGCAGTACTTC,CASSIEAEYEQYF
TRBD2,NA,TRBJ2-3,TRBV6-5,TGTGCCAGCAGTTACTCGTGGATCGGGAGGTCAGATACGCAGTATTTT,CASSYSWIGRSDTQYF
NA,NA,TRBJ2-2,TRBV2,TGTGCCAGCAGTGAGACCGGGACTCCCTCTGGGGAGCTGTTTTTT,CASSETGTPSGELFF
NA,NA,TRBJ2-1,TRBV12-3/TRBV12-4,TGTGCCAGCAGTGCCGAGGCGGTGGGGGGTCGGTTCTTC,CASSAEAVGGRFF
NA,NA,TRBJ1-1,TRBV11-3,TGTGCCAGCAGCTTATTTCGTAGCACTGAAGCTTTCTTT,CASSLFRSTEAFF
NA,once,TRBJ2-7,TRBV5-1,TGCGCCAGCAGCTTCGACAATTCCTACGAGCAGTACTTC,CASSFDNSYEQYF
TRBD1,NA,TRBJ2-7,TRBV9,TGTGCCAGCAGCGTAGCTCAGGGGGCGTACGAGCAGTACTTC,CASSVAQGAYEQYF
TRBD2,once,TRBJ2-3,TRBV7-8,TGTGCCAGCACGGGAGGCCCTTTCACAGATACGCAGTATTTT,CASTGGPFTDTQYF
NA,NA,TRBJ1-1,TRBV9,TGTGCCAGCAGCGTAGTCGGCAGGGGTTCTGCTGAAGCTTTCTTT,CASSVVGRGSAEAFF
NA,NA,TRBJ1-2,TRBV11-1,TGTGCCAGCAGCCTAGGAGGACAGTCGGGGGGCTACACCTTC,CASSLGGQSGGYTF
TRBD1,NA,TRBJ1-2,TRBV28,TGTGCCACCCGTACAGGGGGAAACTATGGCTACACCTTC,CATRTGGNYGYTF
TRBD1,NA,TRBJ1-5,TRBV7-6,TGTGCCAGCAGCCTGACAGGGGGTAATCAGCCCCAGCATTTT,CASSLTGGNQPQHF
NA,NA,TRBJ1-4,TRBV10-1,TGCGCCAGCAGTACTGGGACAAATGAAAAACTGTTTTTT,CASSTGTNEKLFF
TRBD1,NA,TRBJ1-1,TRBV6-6,TGTGCCAGCAGTCCAATCGGGACAGAATTTGAAGCTTTCTTT,CASSPIGTEFEAFF
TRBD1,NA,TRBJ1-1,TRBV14,TGTGCCAGCAGCCTAGACCGGGACAGGGGCTGGGGGAACACTGAAGCTTTCTTT,CASSLDRDRGWGNTEAFF
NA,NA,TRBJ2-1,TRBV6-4,TGTGCCAGCAGTACCCGGGACTCTTTATACAATGAGCAGTTCTTC,CASSTRDSLYNEQFF
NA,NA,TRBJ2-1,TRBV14,TGTGCCAGCAGCCCGGTATCGAGCGGCCCCTACAATGAGCAGTTCTTC,CASSPVSSGPYNEQFF
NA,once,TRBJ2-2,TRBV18,TGTGCCAGCTCACCACCCCTACAGGGGGGGACCGGGGAGCTGTTTTTT,CASSPPLQGGTGELFF
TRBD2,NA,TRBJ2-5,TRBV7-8,TGTGCCAGTGGGACTAGCGTATTCCAAGAGACCCAGTACTTC,CASGTSVFQETQYF
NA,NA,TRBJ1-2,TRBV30,TGTGCCTGGAGTGTTGGTGCGATCATCGGGGGCTACACCTTC,CAWSVGAIIGGYTF
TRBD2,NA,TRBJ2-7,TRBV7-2,TGTGCCAGCAGCCTAAATCTAGCGGGAGAGCAGTACTTC,CASSLNLAGEQYF
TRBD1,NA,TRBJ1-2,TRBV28,TGTGCCACGTACGACAGGGTGAATGGCTACACCTTC,CATYDRVNGYTF
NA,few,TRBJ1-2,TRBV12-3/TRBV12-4,TGTGCCAGCAGCCTCTACCGGGGCTACACCTTC,CASSLYRGYTF
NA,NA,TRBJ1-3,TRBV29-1,TGCAGCGTTGGGGCAGCAGGAAACACCATATATTTT,CSVGAAGNTIYF
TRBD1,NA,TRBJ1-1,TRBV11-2,TGTGCCAGCACACGTCCAGGACAGGAGAACACTGAAGCTTTCTTT,CASTRPGQENTEAFF
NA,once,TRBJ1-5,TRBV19,TGTGCCAGTAGTATGCGGTCGGGTGGAACTAATCAGCCCCAGCATTTT,CASSMRSGGTNQPQHF
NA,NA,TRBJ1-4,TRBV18,TGTGCCAGCTCACCATACGGCAGGGCTAATGAAAAACTGTTTTTT,CASSPYGRANEKLFF
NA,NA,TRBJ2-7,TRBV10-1,TGCGCCAGCAGTGTTCTCAGGGGCTACGAGCAGTACTTC,CASSVLRGYEQYF
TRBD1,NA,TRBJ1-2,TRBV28,TGTGCCAGCACCACTTCTAACAGGGGGCTGGGCGGCTACACCTTC,CASTTSNRGLGGYTF
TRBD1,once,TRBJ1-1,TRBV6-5,TGTGCCAGCAGTTACTCGGAGGGGGCCACTGAAGCTTTCTTT,CASSYSEGATEAFF
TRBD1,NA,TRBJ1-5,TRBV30,TGTGCCTGGAGAGGACAGGGGGCTCAGCCCCAGCATTTT,CAWRGQGAQPQHF
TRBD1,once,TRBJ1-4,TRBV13,TGTGCCAGCAGCTACGACAGGGGTAATGAAAAACTGTTTTTT,CASSYDRGNEKLFF
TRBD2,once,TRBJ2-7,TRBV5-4,TGTGCCAGCAGCTCAAGGACTAGCGGGAACGACGAGCAGTACTTC,CASSSRTSGNDEQYF
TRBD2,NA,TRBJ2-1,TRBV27,TGTGCCAGCGCCCCATGGGGGGGCTCCTACAATGAGCAGTTCTTC,CASAPWGGSYNEQFF